The sequence of this T cell receptor (beta chain) was determined in a study of blood T cell repertoires in COVID-19 (TCRdb year 2020). Background on the whole study: Samples from collaborators originated in the United States, Italy and Spain and spanned both the acute and convalescent phases of COVID-19. A de-identified subject ID, COVID-19 status, age in years and sex were almost always included in the sample metadata. Deeply sampled blood TCRbeta repertoires from subjects exposed to, actively infected with, or recovered from COVID-19 were included in the dataset. The samples were drawn from the first 160 participants of the ongoing ImmuneRACE study and from over 950 subjects provided by 6 global collaborators. Where available, HLA class I and class II types were obtained from metadata supplied by the sample provider rather than from assay-based typing. The prospective study material was composed of cDNA or gDNA derived from T cells, B-cell-depleted T cells, or PBMCs. The repertoires were released in a freely available public database intended as a resource for research on the immune response to SARS-CoV-2.

The paper as a whole reports these results and caveats: Clinical and demographic metadata were provided uncurated, with the amount varying by source and participant.

Each collaborating institution followed its own protocols to collect whole blood in K2EDTA tubes. For TCRbeta analysis, collaborators shipped samples as frozen whole blood, isolated PBMCs, or DNA extracted from either of those sample types. TCRbeta CDR3 regions were amplified from genomic DNA using the immunoSEQ Assay, a bias-controlled multiplex PCR. Per the authors' processing: The number of nucleated cells in each sample was estimated from the amplification of reference gene primers within the assay. To quantify the absolute abundance of each unique TCRbeta CDR3 rearrangement, sequence reads were collapsed and filtered. For each sample, productive Simpson clonality was calculated as the square root of Simpson's diversity index over productive rearrangements. The clones in this table, taken by TCRdb from immuneACCESS, are in-frame only. Not every clone is retained; where verified, under half of the shortfall comes from an unresolved V gene, and the cause of the rest is unknown. V, J and clone size are those of that table, while D and trimming were read from the DNA. This sample gives about 3,600 clones in total; approximately 80% of them show up just once. Together, the top ten hold nearly 45% of the sample.

The sample holds one count of this clone. The antigen it recognizes is unknown. The record has no base qualities; no much larger clone is one base away. V loses 3 bases of germline sequence and J loses 4 bases, and the interval between the two ends is 19 bases. CDR1 and CDR2, looked up from the germline V gene, are SGHDT and YYEEEE. The CDR3 runs 16 amino acids, cysteine and phenylalanine included. Of the read, only the CDR3 DNA is kept; its 48 bases are in frame from base 1. The sequenced sample consisted of peripheral blood. This TCR derives from a human donor in a cohort sampled during active COVID-19. This chain is built from TRBV5-6 and TRBJ2-5, with a tentative D gene TRBD2 over 5 matching bases. Here the CDR3 is given as CASSSTARGSRETQYF. In nucleotide form, the sequence is TGTGCCAGCAGCTCAACCGCTAGAGGGTCGAGAGAGACCCAGTACTTC.